The 28 T cell receptor beta chains below all came from one sample that was sequenced in a study of neurological immune-mediated disorders. Each CDR3 protein is one row after TCRdb ran MiXCR on the 5' RACE reads. The sample records some 30,000 distinct CDR3 sequences, roughly a sixth being singletons. The time point is: technical triplicate 3. Sequenced sample: CD4+ T cells from blood. Receptors originate from a female donor with HTLV-1-associated myelopathy (HAM/TSP).

This chain uses TRBV20-1 with TRBJ2-3; D may be TRBD1 or TRBD2 (5 bases each). Germline CDR1 reads DFQATT; CDR2 reads SNEGSKA (reference sequence). The CDR3 loop spans 11 amino acids. The V gene lost 8 bases and the J gene lost 6 bases, with 12 bases spanning the gap. The chain's CDR3 is CSTGTADTQYF. In DNA, the CDR3 is TGCAGTACTGGGACGGCCGATACGCAGTATTTT.

For this clonotype: This may be a read error: a much more frequent sequence differs by one nucleotide. This chain uses TRBV12-3 or TRBV12-4 with TRBJ2-7; either TRBD1 or TRBD2 may supply D (6 bases each). CDR3 size: 14 residues. The V gene lost 4 bases and the J gene lost 5 bases, with 15 bases spanning the gap. As DNA, the CDR3 is TGTGCCAGCAGTTCCCTAGAGGGGGAGGACGAGCAGTACTTC. This gives the protein CASSSLEGEDEQYF.

This sequence joins TRBV3-1 and TRBJ2-7; 8 bases match TRBD2. Germline V lookup: CDR1 LGHDT, CDR2 YNNKEL (reference sequence). Trimming cost V 3 bases and J 0 bases; bases outside gene matches: 7. The CDR3 sequence is 16 residues long. The CDR3 loop is CASSQASGRYSYEQYF. CDR3 bases: TGTGCCAGCAGCCAGGCTAGCGGGCGTTACTCCTACGAGCAGTACTTC.

This clonotype was seen repeatedly, ten times or more. The chain has TRBV5-1 and TRBJ2-3; 9 nucleotides agree with TRBD2. V was pared by 4 bases and J by 4 bases, with 16 bases of the junction left unmatched. CDR3 length equals 18 residues. Germline CDR1 and CDR2: SGHRS and YFSETQ. This chain's CDR3 is CASSRDETSGSWADTQYF. In DNA form, the CDR3 reads TGCGCCAGCAGCCGCGACGAGACTAGCGGCAGCTGGGCAGATACGCAGTATTTT.

The chain carries TRBV15 and TRBJ2-3, with 9 bases matching TRBD2. The germline CDR1 and CDR2 sequences are LNHNV and YYDKDF (reference sequence). CDR3 length: 16 amino acids. Unmatched junction bases numbered 9, after V lost 5 bases and J lost 3 bases. CDR3 region: CATSSGLARITDTQYF. CDR3 DNA: TGTGCCACCAGCTCCGGACTAGCGAGAATTACAGATACGCAGTATTTT. The whole variable domain, remainder taken from reference TRBV15 and TRBJ2-3, is DAMVIQNPRYQVTQFGKPVTLSCSQTLNHNVMYWYQQKSSQAPKLLFHYYDKDFNNEADTPDNFQSRRPNTSFCFLDIRSPGLGDTAMYLCATSSGLARITDTQYFGPGTRLTVL.

In this sample, this clonotype turned up many times. The gene calls are TRBV4-2 and TRBJ2-1, with TRBD2 matching over 10 bases. The CDR3 consists of 14 residues. CDR1 and CDR2 (germline): LGHNA, YNFKEQ. The trim removed 0 bases at V and 9 bases at J, leaving 2 bases unmatched. Here the CDR3 reads CASSQEAGGLEQFF. The CDR3 region has the DNA TGTGCCAGCAGCCAAGAAGCGGGAGGGCTTGAGCAGTTCTTC.

This clonotype was counted ten times or more. Possible read error: a much larger clone is one base away. V is TRBV29-1 and J is TRBJ2-5; D is perhaps TRBD1 (5 bases). V was shortened by 3 bases and J by 13 bases, with 15 bases between the two germline ends. Germline V CDR1 and CDR2: SQVTM, ANQGSEA. CDR3 size: 11 residues. The CDR3, as DNA: TGCAGCGTTGACGCTGGACATGGTTGGTACTTC. It specifies CSVDAGHGWYF. Full variable domain (outside the CDR3, taken from reference TRBV29-1 and TRBJ2-5): SAVISQKPSRDICQRGTSLTIQCQVDSQVTMMFWYRQQPGQSLTLIATANQGSEATYESGFVIDKFPISRPNLTFSTLTVSNMSPEDSSIYLCSVDAGHGWYFGPGTRLLVL.

V gene TRBV29-1 combines with J gene TRBJ1-1, with TRBD1 matching 9 bases. The CDR3 length is 14 residues. V shed 5 bases and J 4 bases; nucleotides not matched to a gene: 8. Germline loops: CDR1 SQVTM, CDR2 ANQGSEA. CDR3 protein: CSVFYRGPRTEAFF. The CDR3 DNA follows: TGCAGCGTTTTTTACAGGGGGCCTCGCACTGAAGCTTTCTTT.

This clonotype was picked up many times. The chain carries TRBV20-1 and TRBJ2-7, with a possible D match to TRBD1 (6 bases). The CDR3 loop spans 13 amino acids. CDR1 and CDR2 (germline): DFQATT, SNEGSKA (reference sequence). V shed 0 bases and J shed 3 bases, with 9 bases lying between them. The CDR3, as DNA: TGCAGTGCTAGAGAACAGGGAATCTACGAGCAGTACTTC. It is translated as CSAREQGIYEQYF.

There are many counts of this clonotype. The rearrangement links TRBV11-2 to TRBJ2-1; 8 bases match TRBD1. This CDR3 has 15 residues. Trimming cost V 2 bases and J 4 bases; bases outside gene matches: 4. Germline CDR1 is SGHAT and CDR2 is FQNNGV. As DNA, the CDR3 is TGTGCCAGCAGCTTACGAGACAGGGGTTACAATGAGCAGTTCTTC. Translated: CASSLRDRGYNEQFF. The whole variable domain, filled in from reference TRBV11-2 and TRBJ2-1, reads EAGVAQSPRYKIIEKRQSVAFWCNPISGHATLYWYQQILGQGPKLLIQFQNNGVVDDSQLPKDRFSAERLKGVDSTLKIQPAKLEDSAVYLCASSLRDRGYNEQFFGPGTRLTVL.

This clonotype came up many times. The chain has TRBV4-2 and TRBJ1-3; D unresolved. Germline CDR1 is LGHNA and CDR2 is YNFKEQ. This CDR3 region has 14 residues. Trimming shortened V by 0 bases and J by 0 bases, and 3 bases separated the two germline ends. CDR3 sequence reads: CASSQEGSGNTIYF. DNA of the CDR3: TGTGCCAGCAGCCAAGAAGGCTCTGGAAACACCATATATTTT.

This clonotype was seen repeatedly, ten times or more. This chain links TRBV20-1 with TRBJ2-1; TRBD2 might be the D (6 bases). V was trimmed by 0 bases and J by 8 bases, leaving 11 bases between them. The CDR3 extends over 13 amino acids. The germline gives CDR1 DFQATT, CDR2 SNEGSKA (reference sequence). CDR3: CSAREGLSDEQFF. As DNA, the CDR3 is TGCAGTGCTAGAGAGGGACTTTCGGATGAGCAGTTCTTC.

Ten or more counts support this clonotype. The rearrangement links TRBV12-3 or TRBV12-4 to TRBJ2-2, with 8 bases matching TRBD1. Losses at the gene ends were 3 bases for V and 6 bases for J; bases not matched to a gene: 9. The CDR3 extends over 16 amino acids. The CDR3 DNA is TGTGCCAGCAGTTTCCAAGGACAGGGTCTCTCCGGGGAGCTGTTTTTT. Translation: CASSFQGQGLSGELFF.

This clonotype showed up many times. The chain has TRBV20-1 and TRBJ1-6, with 10 bases identical to TRBD1. The CDR3 length is 15 residues. The trim removed 3 bases at V and 7 bases at J, leaving 6 bases unmatched. CDR1 and CDR2 (germline): DFQATT, SNEGSKA (reference sequence). The CDR3 is CSARVGQGRNSPLHF. Written as DNA, the CDR3 is TGCAGTGCTAGGGTGGGACAGGGGAGAAATTCACCCCTCCACTTT.

There are many counts of this clonotype. This chain connects TRBV29-1 to TRBJ1-1; possibly TRBD1 for D (6 bases). Germline V gives CDR1 SQVTM, CDR2 ANQGSEA. This CDR3 contains 11 residues. The CDR3: CSGGRTTEAFF. CDR3 bases: TGCAGTGGGGGGCGTACCACTGAAGCTTTCTTT.

Many counts were recorded for this clonotype. The rearrangement links TRBV20-1 to TRBJ2-2; either TRBD1 or TRBD2 may supply D (6 bases each). The germline CDR1 and CDR2 sequences are DFQATT and SNEGSKA (reference sequence). The V gene lost 3 bases and the J gene lost 0 bases, with 17 bases spanning the gap. The CDR3 runs to 17 residues. The CDR3, as DNA: TGCAGTGCTAGGGGGGGAAGGGGGAGCGCGAACACCGGGGAGCTGTTTTTT. Translated: CSARGGRGSANTGELFF.

This clonotype was picked up many times. The chain joins TRBV20-1 to TRBJ1-3; the D is unclear. CDR1 and CDR2 from the germline V gene are DFQATT and SNEGSKA (reference sequence). The CDR3 runs to 12 residues. The V end lost 4 bases, the J end lost 3 bases, and 7 bases lay between the germline ends. The CDR3 sequence is CSAKSGGNTIYF. The CDR3 DNA is TGCAGTGCTAAGAGTGGTGGAAACACCATATATTTT.

The chain employs TRBV29-1 and TRBJ2-1; unclear D gene. Germline lookup yields CDR1 SQVTM and CDR2 ANQGSEA. The CDR3 runs to 11 residues. The V gene lost 2 bases and the J gene lost 3 bases, with 2 bases spanning the gap. The CDR3 protein is CSVESYNEQFF. CDR3 sequence (DNA): TGCAGCGTTGAAAGCTACAATGAGCAGTTCTTC.

This clonotype is termed medium-sized. The rearrangement joins TRBV7-2 to TRBJ2-4; D might be TRBD1 (5 bases). Trimming took 3 bases from V and 3 from J, leaving 12 bases between them. Germline assignment: CDR1 SGHTA and CDR2 FQGNSA. The CDR3 extends over 15 amino acids. The CDR3 DNA follows: TGTGCCAGCAGCTTGGTCTCAGGGTTCAAAAACATTCAGTACTTC. It codes for CASSLVSGFKNIQYF.

The sample holds one count of this clonotype. The V and J genes are TRBV4-2 and TRBJ2-3; the D call may be TRBD1 or TRBD2 (6 bases each). There are 16 residues in the CDR3. V was clipped by 5 bases and J by 0 bases, with 15 bases between them. Germline CDR1 is LGHNA and CDR2 is YNFKEQ. Here the CDR3 DNA reads TGTGCCAGCAGCATAAATACCGGGGGCAGCACAGATACGCAGTATTTT. It translates to CASSINTGGSTDTQYF.

This clonotype was found many times. The rearrangement uses TRBV10-2 and TRBJ2-1, with 9 bases that match TRBD2. The CDR3 runs to 14 residues. Germline V gene sequence: CDR1 WSHSY, CDR2 SAAADI. V lost 6 bases to trimming and J lost 3 bases; unmatched junction nucleotides: 3. Here the CDR3 DNA reads TGCGCCAGCAGGCCAGCGGGAGGCTACAATGAGCAGTTCTTC. Translating gives CASRPAGGYNEQFF.

This clonotype has at least ten counts. V gene TRBV6-5 combines with J gene TRBJ2-7, with TRBD2 matching over 7 bases. Unmatched junction bases numbered 6, after V lost 2 bases and J lost 2 bases. The CDR3 has 15 amino acids. Germline values: CDR1 MNHEY, CDR2 SVGAGI. Here the CDR3 reads CASSYVLAAPYEQYF. DNA of the CDR3: TGTGCCAGCAGTTACGTTCTAGCGGCACCCTACGAGCAGTACTTC.

In its sample, this clonotype ranks as medium-sized. The V call is TRBV27, the J call TRBJ2-3, with D possibly TRBD2 on 7 matching bases. CDR1 and CDR2 (germline): MNHEY, SMNVEV (reference sequence). Between the trimmed V and J ends, which lost 9 bases and 1 base, there was a span of 11 bases. The CDR3 spans 13 residues. CDR3 DNA: TGTGCCAGTAAAGGGGGGGGCACAGATACGCAGTATTTT. Amino acid sequence: CASKGGGTDTQYF.

The chain links TRBV30 to TRBJ1-6; 7 bases fit TRBD1. J was trimmed by 10 bases and V by 7 bases; bases with no gene match: 7. This CDR3 is 12 amino acids long. The germline gives CDR1 GTSNPN, CDR2 SVGIG (reference sequence). The CDR3: CALLQGLSPLHF. The CDR3 DNA reads as TGTGCCTTACTACAGGGGCTGTCACCCCTCCACTTT.

This clonotype was detected many times. The chain joins TRBV7-2 to TRBJ1-2, with D maybe TRBD1 (5 bases). Trimming removed 5 bases from V and 5 bases from J, with 21 bases in between. Germline loops: CDR1 SGHTA, CDR2 FQGNSA. CDR3 length equals 16 residues. The DNA for the CDR3 is TGTGCCAGCAGCAGATGGCAGGGAATAGTAGAGTATGGCTACACCTTC. Translating gives CASSRWQGIVEYGYTF. The variable domain in full, with the rest retrieved from reference TRBV7-2 and TRBJ1-2, is GAGVSQSPSNKVTEKGKDVELRCDPISGHTALYWYRQSLGQGLEFLIYFQGNSAPDKSGLPSDRFSAERTGGSVSTLTIQRTQQEDSAVYLCASSRWQGIVEYGYTFGSGTRLTVV.

This clonotype was recorded many times. J is TRBJ2-2 and V is TRBV18; unclear D gene. Looked up from germline, CDR1 is KGHSH and CDR2 is LQKENI. The V end lost 2 bases, the J end lost 1 base, and 5 bases lay between the germline ends. The CDR3 has 14 amino acids. CDR3 protein: CASSPGLNTGELFF. Written as DNA, the CDR3 is TGTGCCAGCTCACCAGGATTGAACACCGGGGAGCTGTTTTTT.

Turning to this clonotype: Because the CDR3's place on the DNA is in doubt, the DNA is left out and the CDR3 is given as listed by TCRdb. V and J are TRBV7-2 and TRBJ2-5; the table's D call TRBD1 went unverified against the DNA. The germline gives CDR1 SGHTA, CDR2 FQGNSA. The length of the CDR3 is 19 amino acids, counting both ends. The CDR3 region is CASSFYICSAIDRKETQYF.

In its sample, this clonotype was seen many times. The V call is TRBV5-1, the J call TRBJ2-7; D remains unclear. V was trimmed by 4 bases and J by 0 bases, leaving 11 bases between them. Germline assignment: CDR1 SGHRS and CDR2 YFSETQ. This CDR3 has 14 amino acids. The CDR3 sequence: CASSDLMGSYEQYF. DNA for the CDR3: TGCGCCAGCAGCGACCTTATGGGCTCCTACGAGCAGTACTTC.